The 18 T cell receptor beta chains listed next were all sequenced from one sample in a study of OX40 agonist ivuxolimab in advanced cancers. Profiling relied on immunoSEQ multiplex PCR, and the TCRdb table lists in-frame clones only, not all of them. Of around 25,000 clones in the sample, 70% to 90% were seen once. The starting material was CD4+ or CD8+ T cells sorted from blood, obtained in a trial of the OX40 agonist ivuxolimab. The source is an adult with an advanced solid tumor such as melanoma, head and neck, liver or kidney cancer.

This chain joins TRBV9 and TRBJ2-1; 8 positions agree with TRBD1. J lost 7 bases, V lost 3 bases, and 3 bases had no gene match. This CDR3 region has 13 residues. Per the germline V gene, CDR1 is SGDLS and CDR2 is YYNGEE. CDR3: CASSGHRGNEQFF. The CDR3 bases are TGTGCCAGCAGCGGCCACAGGGGGAATGAGCAGTTCTTC.

The chain employs TRBV5-1 and TRBJ2-3; perhaps D is TRBD1 or TRBD2 (5 bases each). This CDR3 spans 14 amino acids. V lost 6 bases to trimming and J lost 4 bases, with 15 bases between them. The germline CDR1 and CDR2 sequences are SGHRS and YFSETQ. CDR3 coding DNA: TGCGCCAGCAACCCCAAACCGGGGCCAGATACGCAGTATTTT. Encoded protein: CASNPKPGPDTQYF.

The chain combines TRBV4-3 with TRBJ1-2; TRBD1 agrees at 7 bases. With V trimmed by 2 bases and J by 8 bases, 14 bases remained unmatched. There are 16 residues in the CDR3. Germline V lookup: CDR1 LGHNA, CDR2 YSLEER. The CDR3 loop reads CASSQFTGDIRLGYTF. The CDR3 DNA sequence: TGCGCCAGCAGCCAATTTACAGGGGATATACGGCTCGGCTACACCTTC.

This clone appeared once. The chain carries TRBV5-1 and TRBJ1-1, with D perhaps matching TRBD1 (6 bases). Trimming cost V 0 bases and J 10 bases, with 10 bases left between them. The CDR3 has 12 residues. CDR1 is SGHRS, CDR2 YFSETQ, per germline. The CDR3 protein is CASSLDGTRAFF. DNA of the CDR3: TGCGCCAGCAGCTTGGATGGGACAAGAGCTTTCTTT.

As DNA, the CDR3 is TGTGCCATCAGTGAGTCCGGGACAGTTTACACAGATACGCAGTATTTT. This sequence encodes CAISESGTVYTDTQYF. The chain recombines TRBV10-3 with TRBJ2-3; 7 positions match TRBD1. Germline V gene sequence: CDR1 ENHRY, CDR2 SYGVKD. J gave up 2 bases and V 0 bases, and 5 bases lay outside the gene matches. CDR3 length: 16 amino acids.

The V call is TRBV5-1, the J call TRBJ2-5, with TRBD2 as a possible D gene (5 bases). The germline V gene has CDR1 SGHRS and CDR2 YFSETQ. V dropped 4 bases and J dropped 3 bases, with 16 bases sitting between them. The CDR3 length is 15 residues. The CDR3 region is CASSHGRRLEETQYF. CDR3 DNA sequence: TGCGCCAGCAGCCATGGGAGACGGCTAGAAGAGACCCAGTACTTC.

The rearrangement links TRBV9 to TRBJ2-7; 11 bases are shared with TRBD1. The CDR3 is 15 amino acids. V lost 0 bases, J lost 2 bases, and 1 base stayed unmatched. Per the germline V gene, CDR1 is SGDLS and CDR2 is YYNGEE. The CDR3 is CASSVEGQGAYEQYF. The CDR3 coding sequence is TGTGCCAGCAGCGTAGAGGGACAGGGGGCCTACGAGCAGTACTTC.

The CDR3 coding sequence is TGCGCCAGCAGCCCCGGGACTAGCGCCTACAATGAGCAGTTCTTC. Protein: CASSPGTSAYNEQFF. The chain links TRBV10-1 to TRBJ2-1; 10 bases line up with TRBD2. Germline-derived CDR1 and CDR2 are WNHNN and SYGVQD (reference sequence). V shed 6 bases and J 2 bases; nucleotides not matched to a gene: 4. CDR3 length: 15 amino acids.

The genes are TRBV4-1 and TRBJ2-2, with 9 nucleotides matching TRBD1. Germline loops: CDR1 MGHRA, CDR2 YSYEKL. Losses at the gene ends were 2 bases for V and 4 bases for J; bases not matched to a gene: 5. The CDR3 spans 16 residues. CDR3 nucleotides: TGCGCCAGCAGCCAAACCGGGACAGGGTTCACCGGGGAGCTGTTTTTT. Translating gives CASSQTGTGFTGELFF.

V is TRBV4-1 and J is TRBJ1-1; a possible D gene is TRBD1 (5 bases). CDR3 length equals 14 residues. Germline V gene sequence: CDR1 MGHRA, CDR2 YSYEKL. The V gene lost 4 bases and the J gene lost 4 bases, with 13 bases spanning the gap. The DNA of the CDR3 is TGCGCCAGCAGCCGGCGGGGCGGGGGCACTGAAGCTTTCTTT. Encoded protein: CASSRRGGGTEAFF.

V gene TRBV7-9 combines with J gene TRBJ2-7; D may be TRBD1 or TRBD2 (5 bases each). V shed 7 bases and J shed 2 bases, with 21 bases lying between them. CDR1 and CDR2 (germline): SEHNR, FQNEAQ (reference sequence). The CDR3 is made up of 16 amino acids. CDR3 region: CASISSKPGRPYEQYF. CDR3 DNA: TGTGCCAGCATATCTTCCAAGCCAGGGAGACCCTACGAGCAGTACTTC.

The rearrangement joins TRBV4-1 to TRBJ2-1, with 10 bases that match TRBD2. The germline V gene has CDR1 MGHRA and CDR2 YSYEKL. The CDR3 extends over 14 amino acids. V trimming: 7 bases; J trimming: 9 bases; junction bases outside the gene matches: 9. CDR3 bases: TGCGCCAGCACCACGGTAGCGGGAGGATCTGAGCAGTTCTTC. The encoded protein is CASTTVAGGSEQFF.

The J gene is TRBJ1-2, the V gene TRBV18, with a possible D match to TRBD1 (6 bases). Germline V gives CDR1 KGHSH, CDR2 LQKENI. The CDR3 spans 14 residues. V gave up 3 bases and J gave up 2 bases, with 10 bases separating them. CDR3 in DNA: TGTGCCAGCTCACCCTACAGGGAGAACTATGGCTACACCTTC. Residues: CASSPYRENYGYTF.

The rearrangement links TRBV27 to TRBJ1-5, with 9 bases fitting TRBD1. Per germline, CDR1 MNHEY and CDR2 SMNVEV (reference sequence). V lost 0 bases and J lost 4; bases outside the gene matches: 1. The CDR3 is 15 residues long. CDR3 amino acids: CASSLSGQGNQPQHF. Written as DNA, the CDR3 is TGTGCCAGCAGTTTATCGGGACAGGGTAATCAGCCCCAGCATTTT.

The chain employs TRBV27 and TRBJ2-3, with D hard to call. Between the trimmed V and J ends, which lost 2 bases and 3 bases, there was a span of 3 bases. CDR1 and CDR2 from the germline V gene are MNHEY and SMNVEV (reference sequence). CDR3 size: 12 residues. The CDR3 DNA reads TGTGCCAGCAGTTTAGGGACAGATACGCAGTATTTT. This translates into CASSLGTDTQYF.

This chain joins TRBV5-6 and TRBJ1-1; D is unclear. V was shortened by 2 bases and J by 1 base, with 3 bases between the two germline ends. The germline gives CDR1 SGHDT, CDR2 YYEEEE. CDR3 length: 12 residues. For the CDR3, the DNA is TGTGCCAGCAGCTTCGGGAACACTGAAGCTTTCTTT. Encoded protein: CASSFGNTEAFF.

This clone was detected only once. V gene TRBV27 combines with J gene TRBJ2-2; 7 nucleotides agree with TRBD1. Losses at the gene ends were 2 bases for V and 4 bases for J; bases not matched to a gene: 4. This CDR3 contains 15 residues. The germline V gene has CDR1 MNHEY and CDR2 SMNVEV (reference sequence). CDR3 sequence: CASSLRDSPTGELFF. The CDR3, as DNA: TGTGCCAGCAGTTTAAGGGACAGTCCCACCGGGGAGCTGTTTTTT.

The chain combines TRBV6-5 with TRBJ1-5, with 11 positions matching TRBD1. Germline-derived CDR1 and CDR2 are MNHEY and SVGAGI. Germline trimming cut 2 bases from V and 7 bases from J; bases unmatched to any gene: 1. The CDR3 is 14 residues long. This chain's CDR3 is CASSYGTGGQPQHF. CDR3 nucleotide sequence: TGTGCCAGCAGTTACGGGACAGGGGGACAGCCCCAGCATTTT.